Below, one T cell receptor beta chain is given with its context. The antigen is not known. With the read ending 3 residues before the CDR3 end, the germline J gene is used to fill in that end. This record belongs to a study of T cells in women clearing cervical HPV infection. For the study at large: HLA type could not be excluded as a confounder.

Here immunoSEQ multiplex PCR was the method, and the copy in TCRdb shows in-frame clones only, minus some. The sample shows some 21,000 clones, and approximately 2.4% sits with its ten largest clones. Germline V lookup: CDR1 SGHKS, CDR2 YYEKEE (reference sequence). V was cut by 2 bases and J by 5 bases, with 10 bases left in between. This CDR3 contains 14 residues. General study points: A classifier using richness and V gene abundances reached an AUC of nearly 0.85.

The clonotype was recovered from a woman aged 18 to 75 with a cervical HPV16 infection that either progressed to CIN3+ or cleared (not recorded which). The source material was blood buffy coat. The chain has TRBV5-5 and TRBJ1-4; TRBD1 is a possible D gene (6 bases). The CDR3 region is CASSLQGLNEKLFF. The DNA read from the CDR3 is TGTGCCAGCAGCTTACAGGGCTTAAATGAAAAA.